In its sample, the clone carrying this T cell receptor (beta chain) was seen a few times. It was approximately 10 milliliters of peripheral blood that were drawn from each donor. Through a sample-barcoded 5' primer and a J-beta primer mix, a second PCR was run for roughly 7 to 11 cycles. TCRdb re-derived calls from the 5' RACE reads in MiXCR, one entry per CDR3 protein. Found here are over 450,000 distinct CDR3 sequences, 24% of them singletons; the top ten hold 8.5% to 9.5%. This specimen belongs to a study of blood T cells in healthy people across ages. The CDR3 totals 19 residues. J was trimmed by 3 bases and V by 0 bases; bases with no gene match: 9. These data were likewise used in another study, on T cells of mothers and their children. Per that paper: Related and unrelated pairs show similar shaping of TCR recombination output by thymic selection.

Specimen: blood. The chain has TRBV12-3 or TRBV12-4 and TRBJ2-2; 11 nucleotides line up with TRBD2. This clonotype was sampled from a boy between 10 and 17 years old in good health. CDR3 DNA: TGTGCCAGCAGTTTAGCTCTTTCTAGCGGGAGGATGGACACCGGGGAGCTGTTTTTT. Residues: CASSLALSSGRMDTGELFF.